These T cell receptor beta chains were read from a single sample in a study of cytomegalovirus exposure and HLA in healthy donors. Profiling relied on immunoSEQ multiplex PCR, and the TCRdb table lists in-frame clones only, not all of them. The sample has roughly 130,000 clones; around 80% are singletons. The sample comprised PBMCs. All receptors come from a woman aged 35 to 49 in good health and CMV-seronegative. The CDR3 runs from the conserved cysteine through the conserved F or W. The D gene is left open where the match is weak. The size entry is marked missing in some rows and otherwise reads once, few, many or a size class.

J gene | clone size | D gene | V gene | CDR3 protein | CDR3 DNA
TRBJ2-5 | . | . | TRBV7-2 | CASSRQGGGQETQYF | TGTGCCAGCAGTCGACAGGGAGGAGGGCAAGAGACCCAGTACTTC
TRBJ2-1 | . | . | TRBV11-1 | CASSIGTYNEQFF | TGTGCCAGCAGTATCGGGACCTACAATGAGCAGTTCTTC
TRBJ1-1 | . | . | TRBV11-2 | CASSFGLGVNTEAFF | TGTGCCAGCAGCTTTGGGTTAGGGGTCAACACTGAAGCTTTCTTT
TRBJ2-5 | . | . | TRBV28 | CASSLNQVLQETQYF | TGTGCCAGCAGTTTAAACCAGGTGTTACAAGAGACCCAGTACTTC
TRBJ2-3 | . | TRBD2 | TRBV5-5 | CASSPGRAGFGDTQYF | TGTGCCAGCAGCCCCGGAAGAGCGGGGTTTGGAGATACGCAGTATTTT
TRBJ1-4 | . | . | TRBV25-1 | CASTRSGAEKLFF | TGTGCCAGCACCCGATCCGGAGCGGAAAAACTGTTTTTT
TRBJ1-3 | . | . | TRBV5-1 | CASSLTGMSGNTIYF | TGCGCCAGCAGCTTAACCGGGATGTCTGGAAACACCATATATTTT
TRBJ2-1 | . | TRBD2 | TRBV27 | CASKRGLAGVGEQFF | TGTGCCAGCAAACGAGGACTAGCGGGAGTGGGTGAGCAGTTCTTC
TRBJ1-5 | . | . | TRBV4-1 | CASSQGVLGNQPQHF | TGCGCCAGCAGCCAAGGCGTCCTCGGGAATCAGCCCCAGCATTTT
TRBJ1-1 | . | TRBD1 | TRBV27 | CASSLIFGGQGTNTEAFF | TGTGCCAGCTCCCTTATTTTTGGGGGACAGGGGACAAACACTGAAGCTTTCTTT
TRBJ2-7 | few | . | TRBV7-9 | CASSPSNSRGEQYF | TGTGCCAGCAGCCCATCGAACTCACGGGGGGAGCAGTACTTC
TRBJ2-7 | . | . | TRBV10-3 | CAVGVGGSPYEQYF | TGTGCCGTCGGGGTTGGCGGCAGCCCTTACGAGCAGTACTTC
TRBJ1-2 | . | . | TRBV5-6 | CASSWATYTYGYTF | TGTGCCAGCAGCTGGGCCACCTACACCTATGGCTACACCTTC
TRBJ1-1 | few | . | TRBV7-9 | CSSAKQGNTEAFF | TGTTCCAGCGCTAAGCAGGGGAACACTGAAGCTTTCTTT
TRBJ2-7 | . | . | TRBV4-1 | CASSQAQVSSYEQYF | TGCGCCAGCAGCCAAGCACAGGTCAGCTCCTACGAGCAGTACTTC
TRBJ2-7 | . | TRBD1 | TRBV27 | CASSLLAGGFGEQYF | TGTGCCAGCAGTTTATTGGCAGGGGGCTTCGGGGAGCAGTACTTC
TRBJ2-3 | . | . | TRBV4-3 | CASSQDLGSADTQHF | TGCGCCAGCAGCCAAGATCTCGGGAGTGCAGATACGCAGCACTTT
TRBJ2-5 | . | . | TRBV7-9 | CASNEFGKAKETQYF | TGTGCCAGCAACGAGTTCGGGAAAGCCAAAGAGACCCAGTACTTC
TRBJ1-5 | . | . | TRBV19 | CASSIGGGQPQHF | TGTGCCAGTAGTATAGGGGGAGGACAGCCCCAGCATTTT
TRBJ1-4 | . | . | TRBV9 | CASSVGATNEKLFF | TGTGCCAGCAGCGTAGGAGCAACTAATGAAAAACTGTTTTTT
TRBJ1-3 | . | TRBD1 | TRBV7-2 | CASSPQPGRGSGNTIYF | TGTGCCAGCAGTCCACAGCCGGGCAGGGGGTCTGGAAACACCATATATTTT
TRBJ2-5 | once | . | TRBV5-1 | CASRQEETQYF | TGCGCCAGCAGACAAGAAGAGACCCAGTACTTC
TRBJ2-5 | few | . | TRBV9 | CASSASTEGETQYF | TGTGCCAGCAGCGCGAGCACAGAAGGAGAGACCCAGTACTTC
TRBJ2-3 | . | TRBD1 | TRBV6-5 | CASSYSMGQGFDTQYF | TGTGCCAGCAGTTACTCGATGGGACAGGGCTTTGATACGCAGTATTTT
TRBJ2-1 | . | . | TRBV7-2 | CASSPQRHEQFF | TGTGCCAGCAGCCCCCAGCGGCATGAGCAGTTCTTC
TRBJ2-1 | . | TRBD2 | TRBV28 | CASSLGPGLADNEQFF | TGTGCCAGCAGTCTGGGACCGGGACTAGCGGACAATGAGCAGTTCTTC